This T cell receptor beta chain came from a study of blood T cell repertoires in COVID-19. Study in general: Some COVID-19 samples were acute and others convalescent; all came from the United States, Italy and Spain. The cDNA or gDNA used as material had been derived from T cells, B-cell-depleted T cells, or PBMCs.

In the source study's methods: Amplification with reference gene primers provided the estimates of nucleated cell counts. The protocol was immunoSEQ multiplex PCR, while the TCRdb copy is restricted to in-frame clones and leaves out a portion. That table is the source of V, J and clone size, and D and trimming were worked out from the DNA. The table records 130,000 to 150,000 clones, 88% of them present only once. The CDR3 runs to 15 residues. With V trimmed by 0 bases and J by 2 bases, 5 bases remained unmatched. Germline CDR1 SGHNT, CDR2 YYREEE (reference sequence). The sample comprised peripheral blood. This clonotype was obtained from a human donor in a cohort sampled during active COVID-19. The gene calls are TRBV5-4 and TRBJ2-7, with 7 bases that match TRBD2. The CDR3 loop reads CASSLALGLAYEQYF. The CDR3 nucleotides are TGTGCCAGCAGCTTGGCTTTAGGACTAGCCTACGAGCAGTACTTC.